The next 9 T cell receptor beta chains were all read from a single sample in a study of blood T cell repertoires in COVID-19. The method was immunoSEQ multiplex PCR; TCRdb's version includes in-frame clones alone and lacks a portion of them. The sample contains 65,000 to 85,000 clones, about 86% of which appear only once. Sequenced material: peripheral blood. The receptors come from an elderly man with COVID-19, enrolled during active disease.

V is TRBV2 and J is TRBJ1-1; no definite D call. Deletions cut 6 bases from V and 6 bases from J, with 8 bases between. Germline values: CDR1 SNHLY, CDR2 FYNNEI. This CDR3 region has 11 residues. The CDR3, as DNA: TGTGCCAGCAGGTACATCTCTGAAGCTTTCTTT. Protein: CASRYISEAFF. Based on the CDR3 plus reference TRBV2 and TRBJ1-1, the full variable domain is EPEVTQTPSHQVTQMGQEVILRCVPISNHLYFYWYRQILGQKVEFLVSFYNNEISEKSEIFDDQFSVERPDGSNFTLKIRSTKLEDSAMYFCASRYISEAFFGQGTRLTVV.

The V gene is TRBV18, the J gene TRBJ1-2; no clear D. The germline CDR1 and CDR2 sequences are KGHSH and LQKENI. V lost 2 bases and J 4 bases, leaving 8 bases between the germline ends. The CDR3 sequence is 13 residues long. In nucleotides, the CDR3 is TGTGCCAGCTCACCAGGGCAGAGCTATGGCTACACCTTC. Amino acids: CASSPGQSYGYTF.

This chain links TRBV9 with TRBJ2-1; 16 bases line up with TRBD2. This CDR3 contains 20 residues. From germline, CDR1 is SGDLS and CDR2 YYNGEE. Trimming at V came to 2 bases and at J to 2 bases, leaving 10 bases not matched to a gene. The CDR3 bases are TGTGCCAGCAGCGTGGCCTCTGGGACTAGCGGGGGGGCCGCCTACAATGAGCAGTTCTTC. It encodes CASSVASGTSGGAAYNEQFF.

This clone was recorded at least ten times. The rearrangement uses TRBV5-1 and TRBJ1-4, with 7 nucleotides matching TRBD1. The germline V gene encodes CDR1 SGHRS and CDR2 YFSETQ. V lost 4 bases, J lost 3 bases, and 9 bases stayed unmatched. The CDR3 sequence is 16 residues long. The CDR3 nucleotides read TGCGCCAGCAGCCGCAGAGACAGGGCCGCTAATGAAAAACTGTTTTTT. It specifies CASSRRDRAANEKLFF.

V is TRBV11-3 and J is TRBJ2-3; TRBD1 aligns across 10 bases. The CDR3 covers 15 residues. Trimming took 5 bases from V and 5 from J; bases not matched to a gene: 7. Looked up from germline, CDR1 is SGHNT and CDR2 is YENEEA. DNA for the CDR3: TGTGCCAGCAGCCAAAGACAGGGGGCGGGAGATACGCAGTATTTT. Translation: CASSQRQGAGDTQYF.

The chain uses TRBV5-8 and TRBJ2-5, with TRBD2 matching over 13 bases. After removal of 4 bases from V and 1 base from J, the junction contained 4 bases not matched to a gene. The CDR3 runs 16 residues. The V gene's germline CDR1 is SGHTS and CDR2 YDEGEE. The CDR3 bases are TGTGCCAGCAGCGTGGGACTAGCGGGGACCCAAGAGACCCAGTACTTC. This codes for CASSVGLAGTQETQYF. Complete variable domain (other parts from reference TRBV5-8 and TRBJ2-5): EAGVTQSPTHLIKTRGQQATLRCSPISGHTSVYWYQQALGLGLQFLLWYDEGEERNRGNFPPRFSGRQFPNYSSELNVNALELEDSALYLCASSVGLAGTQETQYFGPGTRLLVL.

The J gene is TRBJ1-3, the V gene TRBV13; D is unclear. Germline V gives CDR1 PRHDT, CDR2 FYEKMQ (reference sequence). Trimming took 5 bases from V and 0 from J, leaving 8 bases between them. The CDR3 loop spans 14 amino acids. DNA of the CDR3: TGTGCCAGCAGCCCCTTAGCCTCTGGAAACACCATATATTTT. Its protein product is CASSPLASGNTIYF.

The chain uses TRBV7-3 and TRBJ2-1; 7 bases match TRBD1. The CDR3 is 15 amino acids. The germline CDR1 and CDR2 sequences are SGHTA and FQGTGA. J gave up 9 bases and V 6 bases, and 14 bases lay outside the gene matches. The CDR3 region is CASSLGGTPGAEQFF. CDR3 sequence (DNA): TGTGCCAGCAGTTTAGGGGGCACTCCTGGGGCTGAGCAGTTCTTC.

The chain combines TRBV7-3 with TRBJ2-3, with 9 bases aligning to TRBD2. V dropped 3 bases and J dropped 2; count of bases not matched to a gene: 3. The CDR3 contains 15 residues. CDR1 and CDR2 (germline): SGHTA, FQGTGA. DNA for the CDR3: TGTGCCAGCAGCTTCGGGACTAGCTTCACAGATACGCAGTATTTT. As protein: CASSFGTSFTDTQYF.